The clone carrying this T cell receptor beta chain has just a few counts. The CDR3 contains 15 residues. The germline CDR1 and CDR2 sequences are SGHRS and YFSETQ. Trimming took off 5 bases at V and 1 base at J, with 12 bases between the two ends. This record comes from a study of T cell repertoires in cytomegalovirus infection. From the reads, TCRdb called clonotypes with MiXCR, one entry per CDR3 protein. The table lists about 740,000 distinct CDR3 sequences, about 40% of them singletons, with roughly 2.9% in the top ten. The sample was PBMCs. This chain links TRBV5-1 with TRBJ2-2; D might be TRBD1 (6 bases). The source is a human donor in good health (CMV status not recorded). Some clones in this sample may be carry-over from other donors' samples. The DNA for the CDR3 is TGCGCCAGCAGTGGGGGCCCGCAGAACACCGGGGAGCTGTTTTTT. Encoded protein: CASSGGPQNTGELFF.